Reported below is one T cell receptor beta chain. Its antigen is not yet known. Base qualities were left out, and no much larger clone turns up one base away. TCR CDR3 regions were amplified from genomic DNA by multiplex PCR using the deep immunoSEQ assay. For each cell subset, the extracted genomic DNA was distributed evenly across all wells of several immunoSEQ 96-well plates, and each plate served as one replicate. For unsorted PBMC, roughly 0.3 ug genomic DNA, equal to 30,000 or so T cell genomes, was loaded into each replicate PCR. Genomic DNA from unsorted PBMC was sequenced over ten immunoSEQ deep assay plates. Purified libraries were quantified with a Qubit 3.0 fluorometer, sized on a Bioanalyzer 2100, and re-quantified with the KAPA Library Quantification kit. Each immunoSEQ 96-well plate was sequenced on its own single-read 150-cycle Illumina NextSeq 550 flow cell. Concerning the study's data processing: Because the immunoSEQ output held only junctional sequences and lacked quality scores, the filtering could not match the filtering applied to full-length reads. To assign V/J genes and CDR3, sequences were annotated against IMGT germline references using PyIR, a Python wrapper for IgBLAST v1.9. Reads were removed for weak V/J assignments (E-value above 1e-6), missing CDR3, stop codons, out-of-frame junctions, or ambiguous translated residues. V3J clonotypes were defined as sequences sharing an identical inferred V gene, J gene, and CDR3 amino acid sequence. The percentage overlap between two repertoires was calculated by dividing the number of shared unique clonotypes by the size of the smaller repertoire. Repertoire richness was assessed with RTK rarefaction, the Chao1 estimator, and Recon v2.1 estimates of unobserved clonotypes. TCRdb provides this immuneACCESS table in a form limited to in-frame rearrangements. Some clones are lacking; in checked studies, under half of them reflect an unresolved V gene, and why the rest are absent is not known. V, J and clone size are taken as reported in that table, and D and trimming were inferred from the DNA itself. The sample table shows about 480,000 clones, and about four fifths are seen once. The ten largest clones capture over 10% of the sample.

The donors were healthy, HIV-negative adults who had no recently reported acute infections or vaccinations. All donors were Caucasian adults living in Nashville, Tennessee, USA. For unsorted samples, about 90 million PBMCs were counted and genomic DNA was extracted with the QIAamp DNA Blood Mini kit. Blood was collected by leukapheresis, and PBMCs were isolated by Ficoll-Histopaque density gradient centrifugation and then cryopreserved in liquid nitrogen vapor phase. The sample originates from a study of shared clonotypes between healthy human individuals (dated by TCRdb to 2018 to 2020). Regarding the research as a whole: The cohort comprised a couple of women and a few men aged 18 to 49 years. To estimate repertoire size and how much clonotype sharing occurs between individuals, the study deeply sequenced the blood TCR repertoires of roughly 5 healthy adults. Per donor, leukapheresis produced somewhere between about 0.94 and 9.5 billion PBMCs. Different laboratories and diverse techniques were used to prepare libraries and sequence TCR repertoires, to increase sequencing depth and limit assay-specific biases.

General study outcomes and caveats: Because the study included only a small number of donors, the genetic and exposure-history diversity represented was limited. Pairwise subsampling indicated that sequencing depth was expected to affect the degree of clonotype sharing among donors. Only blood was sampled, and tissue TCR repertoires likely differ from those in blood.

The sequence was collected from a woman aged 40 to 55 in good health. Some clones in this sample may be carry-over from other donors' samples. Sequencing was performed on PBMCs.

The CDR3 protein sequence reads: CASSSRYSYEQYF. The DNA sequence is TGTGCCAGCAGTAGTAGGTACTCCTACGAGCAGTACTTC. The V and J genes are TRBV2 and TRBJ2-7, with no D gene named confidently. V is cut by 5 bases and J by 0 bases, and the space between the germline ends is 8 bases. Per the germline V gene, SNHLY is the CDR1 and FYNNEI is the CDR2. The CDR3 runs 13 residues from the cysteine to the phenylalanine. The entry retains the CDR3 DNA only, 39 bases that are in frame from base 1.